The 24 T cell receptor beta chains given below trace back to one sample, sequenced in a study of shared clonotypes between healthy human individuals. Profiled with immunoSEQ multiplex PCR; TCRdb holds only in-frame clones, not every one. The sample records about 2.5 million clones, approximately 90% being singletons. Material for sequencing was naive CD4+ T cells from PBMCs. Subset reported: CD45RA+ positively selected. The receptor set was obtained from a man younger than 35 in good health. Some clones in this sample may be carry-over from other donors' samples.

The J gene is TRBJ1-1, the V gene TRBV28; tentatively, D is TRBD1 (5 bases). CDR1 is MDHEN, CDR2 SYDVKM, per germline. The V gene lost 5 bases and the J gene lost 2 bases, with 15 bases spanning the gap. This CDR3 region has 15 residues. CDR3 loop: CASSPPDRVNTEAFF. The CDR3 region has the DNA TGTGCCAGCAGTCCCCCAGACAGAGTAAACACTGAAGCTTTCTTT.

This sequence joins TRBV6-5 and TRBJ2-7; 9 bases line up with TRBD1. The CDR3 is 15 amino acids. In germline, CDR1 is MNHEY, CDR2 SVGAGI. The trim removed 2 bases at V and 1 base at J, leaving 3 bases unmatched. DNA for the CDR3: TGTGCCAGCAGTTACCTGGGACAGGGATCCTACGAGCAGTACTTC. As protein: CASSYLGQGSYEQYF.

The chain carries TRBV10-3 and TRBJ1-5; 10 nucleotides agree with TRBD1. With V trimmed by 3 bases and J by 2 bases, 4 bases remained unmatched. Looked up from germline, CDR1 is ENHRY and CDR2 is SYGVKD. The CDR3 sequence is 16 residues long. This CDR3 is CAISDTGTGGNQPQHF. CDR3 coding DNA: TGTGCCATCAGTGATACCGGGACAGGGGGCAATCAGCCCCAGCATTTT.

The chain is built from TRBV6-6 and TRBJ2-2; D unresolved. The ends were cut back, 6 bases at V and 1 base at J, with 6 bases in the middle. The CDR3 extends over 13 amino acids. Per germline, CDR1 MNHNY and CDR2 SVGAGI (reference sequence). The DNA for the CDR3 is TGTGCCAGCAGACGAGAGAACACCGGGGAGCTGTTTTTT. This translates into CASRRENTGELFF.

The rearrangement links TRBV7-2 to TRBJ2-6, with D perhaps TRBD2 (6 bases). The germline V and J ends were trimmed by 3 bases and 0 bases, with 12 bases remaining between them. The CDR3 spans 17 residues. Germline loops: CDR1 SGHTA, CDR2 FQGNSA. The DNA for the CDR3 is TGTGCCAGCAGCTTTGGTGGGGGGAGCTCTGGGGCCAACGTCCTGACTTTC. This codes for CASSFGGGSSGANVLTF.

The gene calls are TRBV4-1 and TRBJ2-3, with 12 nucleotides matching TRBD2. The CDR3 totals 15 residues. Germline V gene sequence: CDR1 MGHRA, CDR2 YSYEKL. J lost 5 bases, V lost 1 base, and 1 base had no gene match. The CDR3 region is CASSQGLAGVDTQYF. For the CDR3, the DNA is TGCGCCAGCAGCCAAGGACTAGCGGGAGTAGATACGCAGTATTTT.

V and J are TRBV5-1 and TRBJ2-7, with TRBD2 as a possible D gene (5 bases). The V gene's germline CDR1 is SGHRS and CDR2 YFSETQ. The V gene lost 2 bases and the J gene lost 3 bases, with 15 bases spanning the gap. The CDR3 consists of 15 residues. CDR3: CASSLMGDVGYEQYF. The CDR3, as DNA: TGCGCCAGCAGCTTAATGGGAGATGTTGGCTACGAGCAGTACTTC.

The V gene is TRBV10-3, the J gene TRBJ1-3; D uncertain. CDR1 and CDR2 from the germline V gene are ENHRY and SYGVKD. Trimming left V 2 bases short and J 2 bases short, with 10 bases between. The CDR3 length is 15 residues. The CDR3 DNA follows: TGTGCCATCAGTGAGAGGATTTATACTGGAAACACCATATATTTT. Protein product: CAISERIYTGNTIYF.

The chain joins TRBV7-9 to TRBJ2-7; 7 positions agree with TRBD1. Germline V gene data show CDR1 as SEHNR and CDR2 as FQNEAQ (reference sequence). V was pared by 8 bases and J by 3 bases, with 7 bases of the junction left unmatched. The CDR3 contains 13 residues. The CDR3 DNA reads TGTGCCAGCGCCTTAGGACAGGTCTACGAGCAGTACTTC. Translating gives CASALGQVYEQYF.

The CDR3: CASSPLGGNAYEQYF. Written as DNA, the CDR3 is TGTGCCAGCTCACCCTTGGGCGGGAACGCATACGAGCAGTACTTC. This chain connects TRBV18 to TRBJ2-7; tentative D call: TRBD2 (6 bases). Germline V gives CDR1 KGHSH, CDR2 LQKENI. V was pared by 3 bases and J by 4 bases, with 16 bases between. The length of the CDR3 is 15 residues.

Turning to this clone: The sample holds other DNA sequences that translate to the same CDR3. This sequence joins TRBV28 and TRBJ2-7; D remains unclear. Trimming shortened V by 2 bases and J by 0 bases, and 5 bases separated the two germline ends. Germline V CDR1 and CDR2: MDHEN, SYDVKM. The CDR3 extends over 13 amino acids. This CDR3 is CASSLTASYEQYF. The CDR3 region has the DNA TGTGCCAGCAGTTTAACAGCCTCCTACGAGCAGTACTTC.

This chain connects TRBV7-9 to TRBJ2-2; 8 positions match TRBD1. Per the germline V gene, CDR1 is SEHNR and CDR2 is FQNEAQ (reference sequence). V dropped 5 bases and J dropped 5; count of bases not matched to a gene: 7. CDR3 length: 15 amino acids. CDR3: CASSAETGATGELFF. The CDR3 bases are TGTGCCAGCAGCGCCGAGACAGGGGCGACCGGGGAGCTGTTTTTT.

Remarks on this clone: This same CDR3 is encoded by further DNA sequences in the sample. This chain links TRBV5-1 with TRBJ2-5; 10 positions agree with TRBD1. CDR3 length equals 15 residues. CDR1 SGHRS and CDR2 YFSETQ come from the germline V gene. V gave up 0 bases and J gave up 4 bases; unmatched junction bases: 3. The CDR3 DNA sequence: TGCGCCAGCAGCTTGGGGGACAGGGGAGGAGAGACCCAGTACTTC. This translates into CASSLGDRGGETQYF. The full variable domain, with the rest looked up from reference TRBV5-1 and TRBJ2-5, is KAGVTQTPRYLIKTRGQQVTLSCSPISGHRSVSWYQQTPGQGLQFLFEYFSETQRNKGNFPGRFSGRQFSNSRSEMNVSTLELGDSALYLCASSLGDRGGETQYFGPGTRLLVL.

CDR3 in DNA: TGTGCCAGCAGCGTAAGAAAGGAAGAGACCCAGTACTTC. As protein: CASSVRKEETQYF. The chain combines TRBV11-2 with TRBJ2-5, with D unclear. V shed 5 bases and J shed 3 bases, with 10 bases lying between them. Germline assignment: CDR1 SGHAT and CDR2 FQNNGV. This CDR3 comprises 13 residues.

This rearrangement joins TRBV6-6 to TRBJ1-2; D is uncertain. The CDR3 is 11 residues long. Trimming took 0 bases from V and 8 from J, leaving 4 bases between them. CDR1 MNHNY and CDR2 SVGAGI come from the germline V gene (reference sequence). The CDR3 DNA reads as TGTGCCAGCAGTTACTCCTTGGGCTACACCTTC. This sequence encodes CASSYSLGYTF.

The genes are TRBV19 and TRBJ2-5, with TRBD1 as a possible D gene (5 bases). Germline CDR1 is LNHDA and CDR2 is SQIVND (reference sequence). The CDR3 is made up of 15 amino acids. Trimming cost V 7 bases and J 5 bases, with 20 bases left between them. The CDR3 sequence is CASNVAGRPRETQYF. As DNA, the CDR3 is TGTGCCAGTAATGTAGCAGGGCGCCCTCGGGAGACCCAGTACTTC.

This chain joins TRBV14 and TRBJ2-3; unclear D gene. The V gene's germline CDR1 is SGHDN and CDR2 FVKESK. The CDR3 is made up of 12 amino acids. The V gene lost 4 bases and the J gene lost 6 bases, with 8 bases spanning the gap. In nucleotides, the CDR3 is TGTGCCAGCAGCCGTAACTTCGATACGCAGTATTTT. It is translated as CASSRNFDTQYF.

V and J are TRBV20-1 and TRBJ2-7; D not resolved. Germline-derived CDR1 and CDR2 are DFQATT and SNEGSKA (reference sequence). This CDR3 has 11 residues. Trimming removed 5 bases from V and 6 bases from J, with 11 bases in between. CDR3 bases: TGCAGTGCTCAAGTCCCGCTCGAGCAGTACTTC. Translated, it gives CSAQVPLEQYF.

The chain carries TRBV27 and TRBJ2-1; perhaps D is TRBD1 or TRBD2 (6 bases each). The CDR3 has 16 residues. From germline, CDR1 is MNHEY and CDR2 SMNVEV (reference sequence). Deletions cut 7 bases from V and 9 bases from J, with 25 bases between. The CDR3 here is CASTPGARGAQSEQFF. CDR3 nucleotide sequence: TGTGCCAGCACCCCGGGGGCAAGAGGGGCGCAGAGTGAGCAGTTCTTC.

This chain links TRBV28 with TRBJ2-7; 12 bases match TRBD1. Germline CDR1 and CDR2: MDHEN and SYDVKM. The CDR3 has 22 residues. V lost 6 bases to trimming and J lost 1 base; unmatched junction nucleotides: 25. The CDR3 is CASRDLVARDRGQKILSYEQYF. DNA for the CDR3: TGTGCCAGCAGAGACTTGGTTGCCCGGGACAGGGGGCAGAAGATCCTATCCTACGAGCAGTACTTC.

V gene TRBV10-3 combines with J gene TRBJ2-7, with TRBD2 matching over 11 bases. Germline V gene data show CDR1 as ENHRY and CDR2 as SYGVKD. V was clipped by 1 base and J by 3 bases; unmatched bases: 2. The CDR3 length is 15 residues. CDR3 amino acids: CAISELAGGIYEQYF. CDR3 sequence (DNA): TGTGCCATCAGTGAGTTAGCGGGAGGGATCTACGAGCAGTACTTC.

V is TRBV2 and J is TRBJ1-5; tentatively, D is TRBD1 (6 bases). The V gene's germline CDR1 is SNHLY and CDR2 FYNNEI. Trimming left V 5 bases short and J 3 bases short, with 14 bases between. This CDR3 is 15 amino acids long. The DNA of the CDR3 is TGTGCCAGCAGTTTCGGACAGCTCATCAATCAGCCCCAGCATTTT. Encoded protein: CASSFGQLINQPQHF.

Of note for this clone: One end of the junction varies from germline; a read error may be responsible. The chain uses TRBV11-3 and TRBJ2-5; TRBD2 aligns across 8 bases. The CDR3 totals 14 residues. The germline gives CDR1 SGHNT, CDR2 YENEEA. CDR3 sequence reads: CAGSGREGPETQYF. The CDR3 DNA reads as TGTGCCGGCAGCGGACGGGAGGGCCCAGAGACCCAGTACTTC. Based on the CDR3 plus reference TRBV11-3 and TRBJ2-5, the full variable domain is EAGVVQSPRYKIIEKKQPVAFWCNPISGHNTLYWYLQNLGQGPELLIRYENEEAVDDSQLPKDRFSAERLKGVDSTLKIQPAELGDSAVYLCAGSGREGPETQYFGPGTRLLVL.

J is TRBJ1-1 and V is TRBV18, with 7 bases that match TRBD1. Per the germline V gene, CDR1 is KGHSH and CDR2 is LQKENI. This CDR3 has 15 residues. J gave up 3 bases and V 4 bases, and 8 bases lay outside the gene matches. The DNA for the CDR3 is TGTGCCAGCTCACTAGGACAGGTCGGGTACACTGAAGCTTTCTTT. It yields the protein CASSLGQVGYTEAFF.